This T cell receptor beta chain is drawn from a study of blood T cell repertoires in COVID-19. Trimming left V 9 bases short and J 3 bases short, with 17 bases between. The CDR3 loop spans 14 amino acids. Germline V gene sequence: CDR1 LNHDA, CDR2 SQIVND (reference sequence). In the authors' workflow: Reference gene primers were amplified, and this amplification served to estimate nucleated cell counts. The repertoire was sequenced with immunoSEQ multiplex PCR; TCRdb's copy has only in-frame clones and lacks some. For V, J and clone size, that table is used; D and trimming come from the DNA. Of fewer than 450,000 clones listed, about 93% are singletons.

The chain carries TRBV19 and TRBJ1-2, with D maybe TRBD1 (5 bases). Sequencing was carried out using peripheral blood. This receptor was obtained from a young woman who had recovered from COVID-19. The CDR3 loop is CASPLRGKHYGYTF. The CDR3 DNA is TGTGCCAGCCCCCTTAGGGGAAAGCACTATGGCTACACCTTC.